Following are 8 T cell receptor beta chains from one sample sequenced in a study of T cell clonality in common variable immunodeficiency. The protocol was immunoSEQ multiplex PCR, while the TCRdb copy is restricted to in-frame clones and leaves out a portion. This sample comprises roughly 34,000 clones, none seen once only. Sequenced input: peripheral blood mononuclear cells. All receptors derive from a person aged 18 to 75 in good health.

This clone was seen many times. Read coverage stops 3 residues before the CDR3 terminus; the germline J gene supplies the remainder. V gene TRBV2 combines with J gene TRBJ2-7; 11 bases map to TRBD2. The junction had 19 bases not matched to a gene; V was cut back by 8 bases and J by 4 bases. The CDR3 is 18 residues long. Looked up from germline, CDR1 is SNHLY and CDR2 is FYNNEI. The CDR3 bases that were read are TGTGCCAGCGGGACCTCGTTGACTAGCGGGAATTTCATGTACGAG. Translated: CASGTSLTSGNFMYE. The whole CDR3 region reads CASGTSLTSGNFMYEQYF.

In this sample, this clone turned up many times. The missing CDR3 end, 3 residues past where the read stops, is filled in from the germline J gene. This rearrangement joins TRBV6-2 or TRBV6-3 to TRBJ1-2; D not certain. CDR1 and CDR2 (germline): MNHEY, SVGEGT. The CDR3 has 13 amino acids. The V end was cut by 3 bases, the J end by 6 bases, with 11 bases between. CDR3 bases read: TGTGCCAGCAGTTATGCCCGGTCGAATGGC. Its protein product is CASSYARSNG. The whole CDR3 sequence reads CASSYARSNGYTF.

This clone occurred many times. The CDR3 end falls 3 residues outside the read, so it is completed with the germline J gene. The rearrangement uses TRBV6-1 and TRBJ2-5; 7 positions agree with TRBD1. This CDR3 spans 13 amino acids. With V trimmed by 2 bases and J by 5 bases, 2 bases remained unmatched. Germline V gene sequence: CDR1 MNHNS, CDR2 SASEGT. The covered CDR3 bases are TGTGCCAGCAGTGAAATGGACAGGGAGACC. As protein: CASSEMDRET. The entire CDR3 protein is CASSEMDRETQYF.

In this sample, this clone turned up many times. The read stops 3 residues short of the end of the CDR3; the missing end is completed from the germline J gene. V and J are TRBV19 and TRBJ2-7, with a possible D match to TRBD1 (6 bases). This CDR3 spans 15 amino acids. Germline V gene data show CDR1 as LNHDA and CDR2 as SQIVND (reference sequence). Trimming removed 0 bases at V and 3 bases at J, with 12 bases between. The CDR3 is CASSIETGRNYEQYF. CDR3 DNA (partial): TGTGCCAGTAGTATAGAGACAGGAAGAAACTACGAG.

Ten or more counts support this clone. The CDR3 end falls 3 residues outside the read, so it is completed with the germline J gene. The chain joins TRBV19 to TRBJ2-1; 10 bases match TRBD2. CDR1 is LNHDA, CDR2 SQIVND, per germline (reference sequence). The CDR3 has 17 residues. The trim removed 4 bases at V and 1 base at J, leaving 7 bases unmatched. The covered CDR3 bases are TGTGCCAGTAGTAGCCGGACTAGCGGAAGTTCCTACAATGAG. This encodes CASSSRTSGSSYNE. Given in full, the CDR3 is CASSSRTSGSSYNEQFF.

This clone was recorded at least ten times. From the germline J gene comes the end of the CDR3, since the read stops 3 residues before it. The chain links TRBV6-2 or TRBV6-3 to TRBJ1-2; 12 nucleotides agree with TRBD1. Losses at the gene ends were 7 bases for V and 6 bases for J; bases not matched to a gene: 12. The germline V gene encodes CDR1 MNHEY and CDR2 SVGEGT. The CDR3 is 16 amino acids. Partial CDR3 DNA: TGTGCCAGCACTACGGGACAGGGGGCCGCAATAGATGGC. This sequence encodes CASTTGQGAAIDG. Given in full, the CDR3 is CASTTGQGAAIDGYTF.

This clone was recorded many times. The sequenced fragment ends 3 residues before the CDR3 boundary, so the rest is inferred from the germline J gene. The V and J genes are TRBV5-5 and TRBJ2-5, with 7 bases identical to TRBD1. Trimming cost V 4 bases and J 2 bases; bases outside gene matches: 5. Germline values: CDR1 SGHKS, CDR2 YYEKEE (reference sequence). CDR3 size: 14 residues. CDR3 DNA, as far as it was read: TGTGCCAGCAGCCAGGGACAGTTACAAGAGACC. This encodes CASSQGQLQET. The entire CDR3 is CASSQGQLQETQYF.

This clone was seen more than once but under ten times. With the read ending 3 residues before the CDR3 end, the germline J gene is used to fill in that end. This sequence joins TRBV6-2 or TRBV6-3 and TRBJ2-4, with a possible D match to TRBD1 (5 bases). This CDR3 has 13 residues. Per the germline V gene, CDR1 is MNHEY and CDR2 is SVGEGT. V lost 6 bases, J lost 7 bases, and 13 bases lay in between. CDR3 bases read: TGTGCCAGCAGGCTAACAGGACGGAACATT. Amino acid sequence: CASRLTGRNI. The CDR3, in full, reads CASRLTGRNIQYF.